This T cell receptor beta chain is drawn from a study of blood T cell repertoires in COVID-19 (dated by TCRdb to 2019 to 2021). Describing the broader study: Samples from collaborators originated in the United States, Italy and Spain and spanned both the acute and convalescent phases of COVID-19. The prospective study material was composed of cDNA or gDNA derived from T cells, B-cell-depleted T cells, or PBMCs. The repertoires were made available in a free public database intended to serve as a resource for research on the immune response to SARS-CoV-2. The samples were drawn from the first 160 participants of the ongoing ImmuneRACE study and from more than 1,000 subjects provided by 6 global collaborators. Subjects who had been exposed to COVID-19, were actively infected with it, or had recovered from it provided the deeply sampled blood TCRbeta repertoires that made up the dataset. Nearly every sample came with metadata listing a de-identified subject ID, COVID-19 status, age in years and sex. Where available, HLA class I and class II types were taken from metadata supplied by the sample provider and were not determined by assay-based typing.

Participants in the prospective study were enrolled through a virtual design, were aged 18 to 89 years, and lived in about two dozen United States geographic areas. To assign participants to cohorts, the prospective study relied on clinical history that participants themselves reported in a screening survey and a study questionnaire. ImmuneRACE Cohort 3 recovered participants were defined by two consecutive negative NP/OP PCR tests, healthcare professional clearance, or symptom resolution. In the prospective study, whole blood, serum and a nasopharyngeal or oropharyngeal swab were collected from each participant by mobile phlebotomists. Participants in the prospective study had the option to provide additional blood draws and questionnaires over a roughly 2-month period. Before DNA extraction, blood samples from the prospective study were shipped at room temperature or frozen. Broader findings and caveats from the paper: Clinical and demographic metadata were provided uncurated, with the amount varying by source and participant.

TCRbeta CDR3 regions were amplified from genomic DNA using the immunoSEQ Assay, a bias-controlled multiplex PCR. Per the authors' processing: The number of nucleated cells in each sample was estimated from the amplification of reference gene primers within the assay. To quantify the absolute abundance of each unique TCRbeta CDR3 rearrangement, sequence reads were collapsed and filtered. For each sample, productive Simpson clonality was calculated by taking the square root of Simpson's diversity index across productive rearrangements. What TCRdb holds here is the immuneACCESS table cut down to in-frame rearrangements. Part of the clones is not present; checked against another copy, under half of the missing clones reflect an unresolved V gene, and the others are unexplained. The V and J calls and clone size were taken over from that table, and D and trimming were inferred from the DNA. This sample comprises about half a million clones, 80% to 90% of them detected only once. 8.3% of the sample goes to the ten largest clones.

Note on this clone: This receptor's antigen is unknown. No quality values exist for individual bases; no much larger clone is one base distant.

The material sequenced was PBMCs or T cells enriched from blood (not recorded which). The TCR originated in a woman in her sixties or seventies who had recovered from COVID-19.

The nucleotide sequence reads TGCGCCAGCAGTGTTGTCTACACAGATACGCAGTATTTT. Translated, it gives CASSVVYTDTQYF. The chain is encoded by TRBV10-1 joined to TRBJ2-3, with no confident D gene call. From its cysteine to its phenylalanine, the CDR3 spans 13 amino acids. The retained sequence is limited to the CDR3, 39 bases, with the frame set at the first base. V gives up 4 bases and J gives up 2 bases, and the segment between their germline ends measures 7 bases. In the germline V gene (reference sequence), CDR1 corresponds to WNHNN and CDR2 to SYGVQD.